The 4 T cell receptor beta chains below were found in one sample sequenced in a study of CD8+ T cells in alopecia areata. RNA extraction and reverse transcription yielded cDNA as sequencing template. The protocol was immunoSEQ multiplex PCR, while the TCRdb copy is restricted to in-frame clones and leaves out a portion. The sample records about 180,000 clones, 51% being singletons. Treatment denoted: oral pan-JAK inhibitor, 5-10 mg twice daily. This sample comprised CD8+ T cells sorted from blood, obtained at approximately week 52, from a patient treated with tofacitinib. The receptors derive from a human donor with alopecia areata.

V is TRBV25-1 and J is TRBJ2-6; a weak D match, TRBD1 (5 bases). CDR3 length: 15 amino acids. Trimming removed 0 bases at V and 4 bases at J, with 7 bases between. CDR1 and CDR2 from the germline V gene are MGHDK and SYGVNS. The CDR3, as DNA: TGTGCCAGCAGTGAATACAGGGTGGGGGCCAACGTCCTGACTTTC. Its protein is CASSEYRVGANVLTF.

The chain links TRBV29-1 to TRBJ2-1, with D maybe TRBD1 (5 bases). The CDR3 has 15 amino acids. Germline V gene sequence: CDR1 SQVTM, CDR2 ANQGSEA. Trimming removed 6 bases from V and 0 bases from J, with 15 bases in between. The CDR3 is CSVIRQMSSYNEQFF. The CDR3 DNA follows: TGCAGCGTCATTCGACAGATGAGCTCCTACAATGAGCAGTTCTTC.

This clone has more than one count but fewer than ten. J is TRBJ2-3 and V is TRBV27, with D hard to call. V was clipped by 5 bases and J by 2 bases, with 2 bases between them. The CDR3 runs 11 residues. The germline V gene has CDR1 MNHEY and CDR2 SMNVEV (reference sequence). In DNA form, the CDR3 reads TGTGCCAGCAGTCCCACAGATACGCAGTATTTT. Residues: CASSPTDTQYF.

The chain's CDR3 is CASSLRRGSTDTQYF. DNA of the CDR3: TGTGCCAGCAGCTTACGACGGGGAAGCACAGATACGCAGTATTTT. The chain has TRBV7-3 and TRBJ2-3; tentative D call: TRBD2 (5 bases). CDR1 SGHTA and CDR2 FQGTGA come from the germline V gene. Trimming cost V 2 bases and J 0 bases, with 9 bases left between them. This CDR3 contains 15 residues.